Listed below are T cell receptor beta chains from one sample, sequenced in a study of cytomegalovirus exposure and HLA in healthy donors. The data were produced by immunoSEQ multiplex PCR, yet TCRdb's version contains in-frame clones alone and is incomplete. In the table there are approximately 130,000 clones, roughly 78% of which are singletons. Sample: PBMCs. These receptors all stem from a woman aged 40 to 50 in good health and CMV-seronegative. CDR3s include the opening cysteine and the closing phenylalanine or tryptophan. D genes are given only for firm matches. Only part of the rows carry a size: once, few, many, or a class if the clone is expanded.

v_call: TRBV27
j_call: TRBJ1-2
clone_size: -
d_call: -
cdr3_nt: TGTGCCAGCAGTTTATCGCAGGGGCAAACGCTCTATGACGGCTACACCTTC
cdr3_aa: CASSLSQGQTLYDGYTF

v_call: TRBV9
j_call: TRBJ1-2
clone_size: -
d_call: TRBD1
cdr3_nt: TGTGCCAGCAGCCCAGGGGGAGGACGCGGCGAAGGCTGCACCTTC
cdr3_aa: CASSPGGGRGEGCTF

v_call: TRBV28
j_call: TRBJ1-2
clone_size: -
d_call: TRBD1
cdr3_nt: TGTGCCAGCAGTCCTAGGACAGGGACCTATGGCTACACCTTC
cdr3_aa: CASSPRTGTYGYTF

v_call: TRBV11-3
j_call: TRBJ2-1
clone_size: -
d_call: TRBD2
cdr3_nt: TGTGCCAGCAGCTTAACCGGGACTAGTGTTTTGCGTGAGCAGTTCTTC
cdr3_aa: CASSLTGTSVLREQFF

v_call: TRBV5-4
j_call: TRBJ2-7
clone_size: -
d_call: -
cdr3_nt: TGTGCCAGCAGCCGATCCACTCAAGAGCAGTACTTC
cdr3_aa: CASSRSTQEQYF

v_call: TRBV5-4
j_call: TRBJ2-7
clone_size: once
d_call: TRBD2
cdr3_nt: TGTGCCAGCAGCTCGGGACTAGCATCCTACGAGCAGTACTTC
cdr3_aa: CASSSGLASYEQYF

v_call: TRBV4-2
j_call: TRBJ2-1
clone_size: -
d_call: TRBD2
cdr3_nt: TGTGCCAGCAGCCAAGTCGCCCGACTAGCAGCTTACAATGAGCAGTTCTTC
cdr3_aa: CASSQVARLAAYNEQFF

v_call: TRBV10-3
j_call: TRBJ2-4
clone_size: -
d_call: -
cdr3_nt: TGTGCCATCAGTGAGAGCTTATCTAGAGGGCTGACCACAGCAAGTCAGTACTTC
cdr3_aa: CAISESLSRGLTTASQYF

v_call: TRBV5-1
j_call: TRBJ2-5
clone_size: -
d_call: -
cdr3_nt: TGCGCCAGCAGCTTGGGTGGGGGCGAGGGACAAGAGACCCAGTACTTC
cdr3_aa: CASSLGGGEGQETQYF

v_call: TRBV6-5
j_call: TRBJ2-7
clone_size: -
d_call: TRBD2
cdr3_nt: TGTGCCAGCAGTTCACTAGCGCGGGAGGGCCCTCAGTACTTC
cdr3_aa: CASSSLAREGPQYF

v_call: TRBV6-5
j_call: TRBJ2-5
clone_size: -
d_call: -
cdr3_nt: TGTGCCAGCAGCCCCCTAGCGTTTTTGCGAGAGACCCAGTACTTC
cdr3_aa: CASSPLAFLRETQYF

v_call: TRBV7-9
j_call: TRBJ1-6
clone_size: -
d_call: -
cdr3_nt: TGTGCCAGCAGCTTAGGACAGCCAGTCTGGGTTTCACCCCTCCACTTT
cdr3_aa: CASSLGQPVWVSPLHF

v_call: TRBV29-1
j_call: TRBJ2-3
clone_size: -
d_call: TRBD2
cdr3_nt: TGCAGCGCCGGACTAGCGGCAACTAGCACAGATACGCAGTATTTT
cdr3_aa: CSAGLAATSTDTQYF

v_call: TRBV5-1
j_call: TRBJ1-1
clone_size: -
d_call: -
cdr3_nt: TGCGCCAGCAGCTTGGGCCAGGGTCGGTATACTGAAGCTTTCTTT
cdr3_aa: CASSLGQGRYTEAFF

v_call: TRBV2
j_call: TRBJ1-4
clone_size: -
d_call: TRBD1
cdr3_nt: TGTGCCAGCAGTAATGACAGGGCTGAAAAACTGTTTTTT
cdr3_aa: CASSNDRAEKLFF

v_call: TRBV28
j_call: TRBJ2-7
clone_size: -
d_call: TRBD2
cdr3_nt: TGTGCCAGCAGTTTTGGTGGCGGGAGAGGGGCCTACGAGCAGTACTTC
cdr3_aa: CASSFGGGRGAYEQYF

v_call: TRBV28
j_call: TRBJ1-5
clone_size: -
d_call: TRBD1
cdr3_nt: TGTGCCAGCAGGCCGGGACAGGCTAGCAATCAGCCCCAGCATTTT
cdr3_aa: CASRPGQASNQPQHF

v_call: TRBV29-1
j_call: TRBJ2-7
clone_size: -
d_call: TRBD2
cdr3_nt: TGCAGCGCCGGGACTAGCGGGAACTACGAGCAGTACTTC
cdr3_aa: CSAGTSGNYEQYF

v_call: TRBV5-1
j_call: TRBJ2-7
clone_size: -
d_call: TRBD2
cdr3_nt: TGCGCCAGCAGCTTGGCTCTAGCGGGAGGGAATTCCTACGAGCAGTACTTC
cdr3_aa: CASSLALAGGNSYEQYF

v_call: TRBV7-9
j_call: TRBJ2-7
clone_size: -
d_call: -
cdr3_nt: TGTGCCAGCAGCTTCGGACAGTCCTACGAGCAGTACTTC
cdr3_aa: CASSFGQSYEQYF

v_call: TRBV11-1
j_call: TRBJ2-1
clone_size: -
d_call: -
cdr3_nt: TGTGCCAGCAGCTTAGGTATGCGGCGGGACGTTTCCAATGAGCAGTTCTTC
cdr3_aa: CASSLGMRRDVSNEQFF

v_call: TRBV7-9
j_call: TRBJ1-2
clone_size: -
d_call: TRBD1
cdr3_nt: TGTGCCAGCAGCTGGGGGGACAGCGGCAAATTTGGCTACACCTTC
cdr3_aa: CASSWGDSGKFGYTF

v_call: TRBV7-2
j_call: TRBJ2-7
clone_size: -
d_call: -
cdr3_nt: TGTGCCAGCAGCTCAAGACACGGGGGAATGTACGAGCAGTACTTC
cdr3_aa: CASSSRHGGMYEQYF

v_call: TRBV5-4
j_call: TRBJ2-3
clone_size: -
d_call: -
cdr3_nt: TGTGCCAGCGGGCTTGGGGATACGCAGTATTTT
cdr3_aa: CASGLGDTQYF

v_call: TRBV27
j_call: TRBJ1-2
clone_size: -
d_call: -
cdr3_nt: TGTGCCAGCAGTTTAATTCCGCTCCCAGGGCGGGGCTACACCTTC
cdr3_aa: CASSLIPLPGRGYTF

v_call: TRBV9
j_call: TRBJ2-1
clone_size: -
d_call: TRBD2
cdr3_nt: TGTGCCAGCAGCGTATCGGGACTAGCGGGATTAGGTGAGCAGTTCTTC
cdr3_aa: CASSVSGLAGLGEQFF

v_call: TRBV29-1
j_call: TRBJ2-5
clone_size: -
d_call: -
cdr3_nt: TGCAGCGCACAAAGAATTCAAGAGACCCAGTACTTC
cdr3_aa: CSAQRIQETQYF

v_call: TRBV27
j_call: TRBJ2-7
clone_size: -
d_call: TRBD2
cdr3_nt: TGTGCCAGCAGTTTCCTAATGGGACTAGAACACGAGCAGTACTTC
cdr3_aa: CASSFLMGLEHEQYF

v_call: TRBV6-4
j_call: TRBJ2-6
clone_size: -
d_call: TRBD1
cdr3_nt: TGTGCCAGCAGTGCTGGGACAGGGGGCGATGGGGCCAACGGCCTGACTTTC
cdr3_aa: CASSAGTGGDGANGLTF

v_call: TRBV27
j_call: TRBJ2-7
clone_size: -
d_call: TRBD2
cdr3_nt: TGTGCCAGCAGTTTATCTAGCGGGGCATACTCCTACGAGCAGTACTTC
cdr3_aa: CASSLSSGAYSYEQYF

v_call: TRBV28
j_call: TRBJ2-6
clone_size: once
d_call: -
cdr3_nt: TGTGCCAGCAGTTTAGCAGGGGCTGGGGCCAACGTCCTGACTTTC
cdr3_aa: CASSLAGAGANVLTF

v_call: TRBV11-3
j_call: TRBJ2-1
clone_size: -
d_call: TRBD2
cdr3_nt: TGTGCCAGCAGCTTAGATGGCCAGCGGGAGTTTAATGAGCAGTTCTTC
cdr3_aa: CASSLDGQREFNEQFF

v_call: TRBV10-1
j_call: TRBJ2-7
clone_size: -
d_call: TRBD2
cdr3_nt: TGCGCCAGCAGTGATTCCACGACTAGCGGGAGCTACGAGCAGTACTTC
cdr3_aa: CASSDSTTSGSYEQYF